One sample yielded the 25 T cell receptor beta chains listed below, sequenced in a study of T cell repertoires in cytomegalovirus infection. A single record per CDR3 protein comes from TCRdb applying MiXCR to the reads. The sample lists hundreds of thousands of distinct CDR3 sequences, under 8.5% occurring once. Material: PBMCs. The source of these receptors is a human donor in good health (CMV status not recorded). Some clones in this sample may be carry-over from other donors' samples.

The table lists this clonotype with many counts. V usage is TRBV10-3 and J usage is TRBJ2-3; TRBD2 aligns across 11 bases. The V gene's germline CDR1 is ENHRY and CDR2 SYGVKD. Trimming took 6 bases from V and 3 from J; bases not matched to a gene: 8. CDR3 length equals 16 residues. CDR3 DNA: TGTGCCATCAGCGTGACTAGCGGGGCGAGAACAGATACGCAGTATTTT. Its protein product is CAISVTSGARTDTQYF.

This clonotype was counted at least ten times. The rearrangement links TRBV11-2 to TRBJ2-5; TRBD2 is a possible D gene (6 bases). Trimming stripped 5 bases from V and 0 bases from J, with 22 bases between. This CDR3 is 18 amino acids long. Germline CDR1 is SGHAT and CDR2 is FQNNGV. The CDR3: CASSQRSKVGGDQETQYF. In DNA form, the CDR3 reads TGTGCCAGCAGCCAACGATCTAAGGTTGGCGGGGACCAAGAGACCCAGTACTTC.

This clonotype was detected ten times or more. The V gene is TRBV29-1, the J gene TRBJ2-7; TRBD2 is a possible D gene (5 bases). Trimming stripped 4 bases from V and 0 bases from J, with 7 bases between. The CDR3 sequence is 12 residues long. Germline values: CDR1 SQVTM, CDR2 ANQGSEA. The CDR3 sequence: CSVGAGSYEQYF. The CDR3 DNA is TGCAGCGTTGGGGCGGGCTCCTACGAGCAGTACTTC.

This clonotype was detected ten times or more. V usage is TRBV6-2 or TRBV6-3 and J usage is TRBJ2-7; TRBD1 matches 7 bases. CDR3 length: 15 residues. Germline V gene data show CDR1 as MNHEY and CDR2 as SVGEGT. V lost 5 bases to trimming and J lost 0 bases; unmatched junction nucleotides: 7. CDR3 bases: TGTGCCAGCAGTCGAGAGACAGGGATCTCCTACGAGCAGTACTTC. Its translation is CASSRETGISYEQYF.

This clonotype was counted many times. The chain employs TRBV20-1 and TRBJ2-1; TRBD2 might be the D (6 bases). Germline CDR1 is DFQATT and CDR2 is SNEGSKA (reference sequence). This CDR3 has 16 residues. V lost 0 bases to trimming and J lost 8 bases, with 20 bases between them. The CDR3 region has the DNA TGCAGTGCTAGAGATGTCAGGGACTCCCCGGTCTATGAGCAGTTCTTC. This codes for CSARDVRDSPVYEQFF.

This clonotype was found many times. This chain joins TRBV24-1 and TRBJ2-1, with 7 bases fitting TRBD1. The CDR3 contains 14 residues. J gave up 12 bases and V 2 bases, and 9 bases lay outside the gene matches. Germline V gene lookup returns CDR1 KGHDR and CDR2 SFDVKD. The CDR3 DNA is TGTGCCACCAGTGATTCGACAGGGCCGTGGGGGCAGTTCTTC. It encodes CATSDSTGPWGQFF.

The table lists this clonotype with many counts. V and J are TRBV25-1 and TRBJ1-6, with unresolved D. Germline V gene sequence: CDR1 MGHDK, CDR2 SYGVNS. The CDR3 has 15 amino acids. Trimming stripped 7 bases from V and 0 bases from J, with 10 bases between. This chain's CDR3 is CASKRGSSYNSPLHF. The CDR3, as DNA: TGTGCCAGCAAAAGAGGGAGCTCCTATAATTCACCCCTCCACTTT.

This clonotype was detected many times. CDR3 region: CASSSDTNYGYTF. The CDR3 nucleotides are TGTGCCAGCAGCTCCGACACTAACTATGGCTACACCTTC. The gene calls are TRBV7-2 and TRBJ1-2; D unresolved. CDR3 length: 13 amino acids. V was pared by 4 bases and J by 0 bases, with 6 bases between. Germline V gives CDR1 SGHTA, CDR2 FQGNSA.

This clonotype was seen at least ten times. The chain is built from TRBV6-2 or TRBV6-3 and TRBJ2-1; 7 nucleotides align to TRBD2. Germline CDR1 reads MNHEY; CDR2 reads SVGEGT. The CDR3 length is 14 residues. Trimming took 4 bases from V and 6 from J; bases not matched to a gene: 6. In DNA form, the CDR3 reads TGTGCCAGCAGTTTTACTAGCGCATCCAATGAGCAGTTCTTC. Translating gives CASSFTSASNEQFF.

The table lists this clonotype with many counts. The chain carries TRBV7-2 and TRBJ1-5, with 7 positions matching TRBD1. Trimming removed 5 bases from V and 0 bases from J; junction bases left unmatched: 7. Germline V CDR1 and CDR2: SGHTA, FQGNSA. CDR3 length: 16 amino acids. The CDR3 region has the DNA TGTGCCAGCAGCCCACAGGGGACCTATAGCAATCAGCCCCAGCATTTT. Translated: CASSPQGTYSNQPQHF.

There are many counts of this clonotype. The chain is built from TRBV12-3 or TRBV12-4 and TRBJ2-1; no clear D. The CDR3 length is 11 residues. V was clipped by 4 bases and J by 5 bases, with 3 bases between them. CDR3 sequence: CASSYNNEQFF. CDR3 sequence (DNA): TGTGCCAGCAGTTATAACAATGAGCAGTTCTTC.

The sample holds many counts of this clonotype. This chain joins TRBV7-2 and TRBJ2-6; 8 nucleotides agree with TRBD1. The J segment lost 1 base and the V segment lost 8 bases, leaving 10 bases of the junction unmatched. The CDR3 contains 17 residues. Germline V CDR1 and CDR2: SGHTA, FQGNSA. For the CDR3, the DNA is TGTGCCAGCGGTTTGACAGGGGCTACTTCTGGGGCCAACGTCCTGACTTTC. Translating it yields CASGLTGATSGANVLTF.

In its sample, this clonotype was seen many times. This chain joins TRBV7-2 and TRBJ2-5, with D perhaps matching TRBD1 (6 bases). Germline CDR1 SGHTA, CDR2 FQGNSA. This CDR3 has 13 amino acids. The V and J ends lost 5 bases and 1 base respectively, with 8 bases between them. CDR3 bases: TGTGCCAGCAGCCAGGACAGCCAAGAGACCCAGTACTTC. Encoded protein: CASSQDSQETQYF. Based on the CDR3 plus reference TRBV7-2 and TRBJ2-5, the full variable domain is GAGVSQSPSNKVTEKGKDVELRCDPISGHTALYWYRQSLGQGLEFLIYFQGNSAPDKSGLPSDRFSAERTGGSVSTLTIQRTQQEDSAVYLCASSQDSQETQYFGPGTRLLVL.

This clonotype was recorded at least ten times. The chain uses TRBV4-2 and TRBJ2-3; 7 bases align to TRBD1. Unmatched junction bases numbered 6, after V lost 3 bases and J lost 0 bases. The CDR3 totals 16 residues. Germline V gene sequence: CDR1 LGHNA, CDR2 YNFKEQ. The CDR3: CASSHGGDRSTDTQYF. DNA for the CDR3: TGTGCCAGCAGCCACGGTGGGGACAGAAGCACAGATACGCAGTATTTT.

This clonotype was seen many times. The chain uses TRBV6-1 and TRBJ2-7, with 9 bases that match TRBD1. The CDR3 covers 13 residues. After removal of 10 bases from V and 1 base from J, the junction contained 5 bases not matched to a gene. CDR1 and CDR2 (germline): MNHNS, SASEGT. CDR3 nucleotide sequence: TGTGCCACCGCGACAGGGGGGTCCTACGAGCAGTACTTC. Translation: CATATGGSYEQYF.

This clonotype was recorded at least ten times. This chain links TRBV4-3 with TRBJ1-2, with 8 bases identical to TRBD1. The CDR3 spans 16 residues. Germline CDR1 is LGHNA and CDR2 is YSLEER. V was pared by 0 bases and J by 4 bases, with 7 bases of the junction left unmatched. CDR3 region: CASSQDPGGLVYGYTF. CDR3 coding DNA: TGCGCCAGCAGCCAAGACCCAGGGGGCTTAGTCTATGGCTACACCTTC.

In regard to this clonotype: The junction departs from the called germline gene at one end, perhaps through a read error. V is TRBV7-2 and J is TRBJ2-2, with TRBD2 matching 8 bases. CDR3 size: 14 residues. CDR1 is SGHTA and CDR2 is FQGNSA in the germline V gene. The CDR3 loop is CGSLAGGAPGELFF. In nucleotides, the CDR3 is TGTGGCAGCTTAGCCGGGGGGGCGCCCGGGGAGCTGTTTTTT.

This clonotype was observed many times. This chain connects TRBV14 to TRBJ2-7; 13 positions agree with TRBD2. There are 14 residues in the CDR3. J was trimmed by 12 bases and V by 4 bases; bases with no gene match: 9. The V gene's germline CDR1 is SGHDN and CDR2 FVKESK. Here the CDR3 reads CASSPTSGGAPRYF. The CDR3 DNA sequence: TGTGCCAGCAGCCCTACTAGCGGGGGGGCCCCGCGGTACTTC.

This clonotype was observed a handful of times. This sequence joins TRBV5-1 and TRBJ2-3; 7 bases line up with TRBD1. Germline trimming cut 4 bases from V and 7 bases from J; bases unmatched to any gene: 18. Germline CDR1 SGHRS, CDR2 YFSETQ. CDR3 length equals 17 residues. CDR3 loop: CASSQTSGQDLMHTQYF. The CDR3 DNA sequence: TGCGCCAGCAGCCAGACCTCTGGACAGGATCTAATGCATACGCAGTATTTT.

This clonotype was seen at least ten times. This chain links TRBV14 with TRBJ1-1; D remains unclear. V lost 0 bases to trimming and J lost 4 bases, with 9 bases between them. The CDR3 totals 14 residues. Germline-derived CDR1 and CDR2 are SGHDN and FVKESK. The DNA of the CDR3 is TGTGCCAGCAGCCAAGATTGGGTGCCCACTGAAGCTTTCTTT. As protein: CASSQDWVPTEAFF.

This clonotype was counted ten times or more. The rearrangement links TRBV2 to TRBJ2-6, with 11 bases matching TRBD1. V was pared by 5 bases and J by 0 bases, with 6 bases of the junction left unmatched. Germline V CDR1 and CDR2: SNHLY, FYNNEI. The CDR3 extends over 18 amino acids. Here the CDR3 DNA reads TGTGCCAGCAGTTTATGGACAGGGGGCGACTCTGGGGCCAACGTCCTGACTTTC. It translates to CASSLWTGGDSGANVLTF.

This clonotype has ten or more counts. The chain joins TRBV20-1 to TRBJ2-5; 8 nucleotides agree with TRBD1. The V segment lost 7 bases and the J segment 5 bases; nucleotides outside the gene matches: 9. Germline lookup yields CDR1 DFQATT and CDR2 SNEGSKA (reference sequence). The CDR3 is 13 amino acids. As DNA, the CDR3 is TGCAGTGGGAGACAGGGGTTCGTGGAGACCCAGTACTTC. It encodes CSGRQGFVETQYF.

In its sample, this clonotype was seen many times. The chain links TRBV5-4 to TRBJ2-5, with 11 nucleotides matching TRBD2. CDR1 and CDR2 from the germline V gene are SGHNT and YYREEE (reference sequence). The CDR3 loop spans 16 amino acids. The V gene end was trimmed by 0 bases and the J gene end by 3 bases; junction bases not matched to a gene: 4. CDR3 coding DNA: TGTGCCAGCAGCTTGGGGCTAGCGGGGGGTAAAGAGACCCAGTACTTC. This translates into CASSLGLAGGKETQYF.

This clonotype came up many times. The rearrangement uses TRBV6-2 or TRBV6-3 and TRBJ1-5; possible D gene TRBD1, 6 bases. The ends were cut back, 4 bases at V and 4 bases at J, with 20 bases in the middle. The CDR3 loop spans 17 amino acids. Germline V gene data show CDR1 as MNHEY and CDR2 as SVGEGT. The CDR3, as DNA: TGTGCCAGCAGTTCCTATATCGGGACATCGTATAATCAGCCCCAGCATTTT. Its translation is CASSSYIGTSYNQPQHF.

This clonotype was seen repeatedly, ten times or more. This chain connects TRBV7-2 to TRBJ1-2; 7 bases are a match to TRBD1. Germline V lookup: CDR1 SGHTA, CDR2 FQGNSA. Trimming at V came to 6 bases and at J to 0 bases, leaving 10 bases not matched to a gene. This CDR3 comprises 16 residues. The CDR3 protein is CASSYPPGQPNYGYTF. The CDR3 DNA reads TGTGCCAGCAGTTACCCCCCGGGACAGCCTAACTATGGCTACACCTTC. Full variable domain (rest looked up from reference TRBV7-2 and TRBJ1-2): GAGVSQSPSNKVTEKGKDVELRCDPISGHTALYWYRQSLGQGLEFLIYFQGNSAPDKSGLPSDRFSAERTGGSVSTLTIQRTQQEDSAVYLCASSYPPGQPNYGYTFGSGTRLTVV.